Each of the 29 T cell receptor beta chains below was sequenced from the same sample in a study of OX40 agonist ivuxolimab in advanced cancers. Clones were read by immunoSEQ multiplex PCR, and TCRdb kept only the in-frame ones, dropping some. The data hold 60,000 to 65,000 clones, with around 83% observed a single time. Sequenced material: CD4+ or CD8+ T cells sorted from blood, taken in a trial of the OX40 agonist ivuxolimab. These receptors were obtained from an adult with an advanced solid tumor such as melanoma, head and neck, liver or kidney cancer.

The gene calls are TRBV7-8 and TRBJ2-5, with D possibly TRBD2 on 5 matching bases. CDR3 size: 14 residues. Trimming stripped 1 base from V and 4 bases from J, with 10 bases between. Per germline, CDR1 SGHVS and CDR2 FQNEAQ. The DNA of the CDR3 is TGTGCCAGCAGCTTAGTGGTGGGAGTAGAGACCCAGTACTTC. Its protein is CASSLVVGVETQYF.

The gene calls are TRBV4-1 and TRBJ1-1; 9 bases agree with TRBD1. Unmatched junction bases numbered 6, after V lost 4 bases and J lost 3 bases. Germline values: CDR1 MGHRA, CDR2 YSYEKL. This CDR3 contains 15 residues. The chain's CDR3 is CASSPGTGRYTEAFF. CDR3 sequence (DNA): TGCGCCAGCAGCCCCGGGACAGGGAGATACACTGAAGCTTTCTTT.

The CDR3 DNA reads as TGCGCCAGCAGCTTCTCTAGCGGCACCACCGGGGAGCTGTTTTTT. As protein: CASSFSSGTTGELFF. The V gene is TRBV5-1, the J gene TRBJ2-2; 7 bases fit TRBD2. With V trimmed by 2 bases and J by 4 bases, 5 bases remained unmatched. Germline-derived CDR1 and CDR2 are SGHRS and YFSETQ. This CDR3 comprises 15 residues. Full variable domain (outside the CDR3, taken from reference TRBV5-1 and TRBJ2-2): KAGVTQTPRYLIKTRGQQVTLSCSPISGHRSVSWYQQTPGQGLQFLFEYFSETQRNKGNFPGRFSGRQFSNSRSEMNVSTLELGDSALYLCASSFSSGTTGELFFGEGSRLTVL.

This chain connects TRBV25-1 to TRBJ2-7; tentative D call: TRBD1 (5 bases). The CDR3 is made up of 14 amino acids. Trimming shortened V by 4 bases and J by 4 bases, and 14 bases separated the two germline ends. Germline V lookup: CDR1 MGHDK, CDR2 SYGVNS. Here the CDR3 DNA reads TGTGCCAGCAGTGCCCAGGGTATGGGATACGAGCAGTACTTC. Its protein product is CASSAQGMGYEQYF.

This clone was seen a single time. The rearrangement links TRBV5-1 to TRBJ2-2, with D possibly TRBD1 on 6 matching bases. V lost 4 bases and J lost 8, with 12 bases in between. The CDR3 has 13 amino acids. In germline, CDR1 is SGHRS, CDR2 YFSETQ. The CDR3, as DNA: TGCGCCAGCAGCCCACAGGGCGGAGGGGAGCTGTTTTTT. It encodes CASSPQGGGELFF.

This chain connects TRBV6-6 to TRBJ1-2; 9 nucleotides line up with TRBD1. Per germline, CDR1 MNHNY and CDR2 SVGAGI (reference sequence). This CDR3 region has 16 residues. V shed 6 bases and J 8 bases; nucleotides not matched to a gene: 16. The CDR3: CASRMGQGPTIFGYTF. In nucleotides, the CDR3 is TGTGCCAGCAGGATGGGACAGGGTCCCACGATTTTCGGCTACACCTTC.

The genes are TRBV7-9 and TRBJ1-6, with no clear D. CDR1 is SEHNR, CDR2 FQNEAQ, per germline (reference sequence). CDR3 length: 14 residues. Trimming shortened V by 5 bases and J by 4 bases, and 9 bases separated the two germline ends. The CDR3 DNA reads as TGTGCCAGCAGCATCGAGCAGTATAATTCACCCCTCCACTTT. Translation: CASSIEQYNSPLHF.

The chain couples TRBV6-1 to TRBJ2-2, with unresolved D. Germline CDR1 is MNHNS and CDR2 is SASEGT. This CDR3 has 16 residues. With 4 bases removed from V and 5 bases from J, the gap between germline ends came to 17 bases. The DNA of the CDR3 is TGTGCCAGCAGTGCAGCGTCAGGTGGTGTGACCGGGGAGCTGTTTTTT. Translation: CASSAASGGVTGELFF.

In this sample, this clone turned up once. The genes are TRBV5-8 and TRBJ2-3, with D possibly matching TRBD2 (6 bases). This CDR3 contains 17 residues. Germline V CDR1 and CDR2: SGHTS, YDEGEE. Trimming took off 4 bases at V and 0 bases at J, with 18 bases between the two ends. The CDR3 region has the DNA TGTGCCAGCAGCCGCGGGCTAGCGCTACATAGCACAGATACGCAGTATTTT. Translating it yields CASSRGLALHSTDTQYF. The complete variable domain, with remaining parts taken from reference TRBV5-8 and TRBJ2-3, reads EAGVTQSPTHLIKTRGQQATLRCSPISGHTSVYWYQQALGLGLQFLLWYDEGEERNRGNFPPRFSGRQFPNYSSELNVNALELEDSALYLCASSRGLALHSTDTQYFGPGTRLTVL.

This chain uses TRBV6-1 with TRBJ1-4; 7 nucleotides line up with TRBD1. Germline trimming cut 1 base from V and 7 bases from J; bases unmatched to any gene: 12. This CDR3 has 17 residues. Germline CDR1 and CDR2: MNHNS and SASEGT. CDR3 in amino acids: CASSEVWTGLRGEKLFF. The CDR3 region has the DNA TGTGCCAGCAGTGAAGTTTGGACAGGCCTTAGGGGTGAAAAACTGTTTTTT.

This chain joins TRBV28 and TRBJ2-3; D may be TRBD2 (6 bases). The CDR3 has 14 amino acids. The V gene lost 9 bases and the J gene lost 2 bases, with 15 bases spanning the gap. CDR1 is MDHEN and CDR2 is SYDVKM in the germline V gene. DNA for the CDR3: TGTGCCAGGGAGGGCTCAGCGCTCACAGATACGCAGTATTTT. Translating gives CAREGSALTDTQYF.

The chain links TRBV27 to TRBJ2-7, with 10 bases aligning to TRBD2. Germline CDR1 is MNHEY and CDR2 is SMNVEV (reference sequence). The ends lost 6 bases at V and 2 bases at J; junction bases unmatched: 4. The CDR3 extends over 14 amino acids. This CDR3 reads CASSPGTSAYEQYF. CDR3 DNA sequence: TGTGCCAGCAGCCCTGGGACTAGCGCCTACGAGCAGTACTTC.

The chain links TRBV30 to TRBJ2-7; D may be TRBD1 (6 bases). The CDR3 loop spans 11 amino acids. Germline assignment: CDR1 GTSNPN and CDR2 SVGIG (reference sequence). Trimming removed 3 bases at V and 7 bases at J, with 10 bases between. The CDR3 DNA reads as TGTGCCTGGAGACAGGGATCGGAGCAGTACTTC. Translation gives CAWRQGSEQYF.

The count of this clone is one. The gene calls are TRBV30 and TRBJ1-5; D possibly corresponds to TRBD1 (5 bases). This CDR3 has 14 amino acids. The V gene's germline CDR1 is GTSNPN and CDR2 SVGIG (reference sequence). V lost 1 base, J lost 1 base, and 8 bases lay in between. The CDR3: CAWSGHRSNQPQHF. The DNA for the CDR3 is TGTGCCTGGAGTGGTCACAGGAGCAATCAGCCCCAGCATTTT.

The gene calls are TRBV7-6 and TRBJ2-7, with D tentatively TRBD1 or TRBD2 (5 bases each). V shed 9 bases and J shed 2 bases, with 14 bases lying between them. Looked up from germline, CDR1 is SGHVS and CDR2 is FNYEAQ. This CDR3 comprises 13 residues. Here the CDR3 DNA reads TGTGCCAGACCGCCGGGACCCACCTACGAGCAGTACTTC. Amino acids: CARPPGPTYEQYF.

The chain has TRBV4-1 and TRBJ1-4; 8 nucleotides align to TRBD1. Per germline, CDR1 MGHRA and CDR2 YSYEKL. The CDR3 length is 15 residues. Trimming cost V 8 bases and J 5 bases; bases outside gene matches: 10. CDR3 in DNA: TGCGCCAGCTCTCAGCCCCGGGACAGGAATGAAAAACTGTTTTTT. Amino acid sequence: CASSQPRDRNEKLFF.

The V gene is TRBV6-1, the J gene TRBJ1-5, with D tentatively TRBD1 (6 bases). V was cut by 4 bases and J by 4 bases, with 14 bases left in between. The CDR3 contains 15 residues. CDR1 is MNHNS and CDR2 is SASEGT in the germline V gene. This CDR3 is CASSVVAGVNQPQHF. The CDR3 region has the DNA TGTGCCAGCAGTGTGGTAGCAGGGGTTAATCAGCCCCAGCATTTT.

The V and J genes are TRBV5-1 and TRBJ2-5; the match to TRBD1 covers 7 bases. The CDR3 is 13 residues long. Germline trimming cut 2 bases from V and 5 bases from J; bases unmatched to any gene: 3. Germline lookup yields CDR1 SGHRS and CDR2 YFSETQ. The CDR3 here is CASSLRGPETQYF. The CDR3, as DNA: TGCGCCAGCAGCTTAAGGGGGCCGGAGACCCAGTACTTC.

The rearrangement links TRBV2 to TRBJ1-6; 7 nucleotides match TRBD1. This CDR3 contains 13 residues. The V segment lost 5 bases and the J segment 10 bases; nucleotides outside the gene matches: 5. The germline V gene encodes CDR1 SNHLY and CDR2 FYNNEI. The CDR3 reads CASSRQGDSPLHF. CDR3 sequence (DNA): TGTGCCAGCAGTCGACAGGGAGACTCACCCCTCCACTTT.

The CDR3 DNA reads TGTGCCAGCAGCTTAAAGGGGGCCACTGAAGCTTTCTTT. Translated: CASSLKGATEAFF. The chain carries TRBV7-3 and TRBJ1-1, with 7 bases matching TRBD1. The V segment lost 1 base and the J segment 4 bases; nucleotides outside the gene matches: 0. CDR1 and CDR2 (germline): SGHTA, FQGTGA. This CDR3 spans 13 amino acids.

For the CDR3, the DNA is TGTGCCAGCAGCTTGCCCTCCTACGAGCAGTACTTC. Protein sequence: CASSLPSYEQYF. The chain recombines TRBV5-4 with TRBJ2-7; no firm D call. This CDR3 region has 12 residues. Trimming took off 1 base at V and 0 bases at J, with 2 bases between the two ends. CDR1 and CDR2 from the germline V gene are SGHNT and YYREEE (reference sequence).

The V and J genes are TRBV20-1 and TRBJ2-3, with D hard to call. In germline, CDR1 is DFQATT, CDR2 SNEGSKA (reference sequence). This CDR3 region has 11 residues. The CDR3 sequence is CSAFRADTQYF. DNA of the CDR3: TGCAGCGCCTTTAGAGCCGATACGCAGTATTTT.

The chain links TRBV30 to TRBJ2-5, with 10 bases that match TRBD2. The germline gives CDR1 GTSNPN, CDR2 SVGIG (reference sequence). The CDR3 is 13 residues long. J gave up 7 bases and V 5 bases, and 7 bases lay outside the gene matches. The CDR3 DNA is TGTGCCTGGGGGACTAGCGTAACTGGGACCCAGTACTTC. Residues: CAWGTSVTGTQYF.

The rearrangement links TRBV5-4 to TRBJ2-7; 7 positions match TRBD1. The ends lost 4 bases at V and 2 bases at J; junction bases unmatched: 9. The CDR3 totals 15 residues. Germline V gene data show CDR1 as SGHNT and CDR2 as YYREEE (reference sequence). The CDR3 region has the DNA TGTGCCAGCAGCCTGAAGACAGGACAGGCCTACGAGCAGTACTTC. This codes for CASSLKTGQAYEQYF.

In its sample, this clone was seen once. V and J are TRBV29-1 and TRBJ1-2, with 10 bases that match TRBD1. The junction had 8 bases not matched to a gene; V was cut back by 6 bases and J by 4 bases. The CDR3 consists of 14 residues. The germline V gene has CDR1 SQVTM and CDR2 ANQGSEA. CDR3 loop: CSVRLTGGSYGYTF. In nucleotides, the CDR3 is TGCAGCGTGAGGCTGACAGGGGGCTCCTATGGCTACACCTTC.

The chain employs TRBV9 and TRBJ2-2; TRBD1 might be the D (5 bases). V lost 3 bases and J lost 6, with 6 bases in between. The CDR3 extends over 12 amino acids. Germline V CDR1 and CDR2: SGDLS, YYNGEE. CDR3 residues: CASSARAGELFF. In nucleotides, the CDR3 is TGTGCCAGCAGCGCCAGGGCCGGGGAGCTGTTTTTT.

The chain carries TRBV11-2 and TRBJ2-7; 7 nucleotides match TRBD1. This CDR3 has 13 amino acids. Germline CDR1 is SGHAT and CDR2 is FQNNGV. J was trimmed by 0 bases and V by 6 bases; bases with no gene match: 2. This chain's CDR3 is CASRRDSSYEQYF. The CDR3 DNA reads as TGTGCCAGCAGGAGGGACAGCTCCTACGAGCAGTACTTC.

The chain links TRBV9 to TRBJ2-3, with D perhaps assigned TRBD1 or TRBD2 (5 bases each). The germline CDR1 and CDR2 sequences are SGDLS and YYNGEE. The CDR3 totals 15 residues. Trimming shortened V by 4 bases and J by 2 bases, and 14 bases separated the two germline ends. The CDR3 nucleotides read TGTGCCAGCAGCCCCAGTTGGGGGTACACAGATACGCAGTATTTT. Translation gives CASSPSWGYTDTQYF.

This chain connects TRBV4-1 to TRBJ2-1; 7 nucleotides match TRBD2. From germline, CDR1 is MGHRA and CDR2 YSYEKL. The CDR3 runs 17 residues. The J segment lost 0 bases and the V segment lost 0 bases, leaving 5 bases of the junction unmatched. This chain's CDR3 is CASSQEPGRSSYNEQFF. The CDR3 DNA is TGCGCCAGCAGCCAAGAGCCCGGGAGGAGCTCCTACAATGAGCAGTTCTTC.